The 18 T cell receptor beta chains presented below share a single source sample, sequenced in a study of blood T cell repertoires in COVID-19. Sequencing used immunoSEQ multiplex PCR; TCRdb keeps in-frame clones, though not all of them. The sample shows 150,000 to 200,000 clones, 86% of them seen only once. Material: peripheral blood. These receptors were taken from a woman older than 75 in a cohort sampled during active or convalescent COVID-19.

The rearrangement uses TRBV7-2 and TRBJ1-6, with a possible D match to TRBD1 (5 bases). The CDR3 consists of 14 residues. Between the trimmed V and J ends, which lost 4 bases and 16 bases, there was a span of 20 bases. From germline, CDR1 is SGHTA and CDR2 FQGNSA. The chain's CDR3 is CASSSDTGSFALHF. The DNA of the CDR3 is TGTGCCAGCAGCTCTGATACAGGCTCCTTTGCTCTCCACTTT.

V usage is TRBV5-1 and J usage is TRBJ2-7; the D gene is possibly TRBD1 (5 bases). There are 14 residues in the CDR3. V was cut by 1 base and J by 0 bases, with 8 bases left in between. CDR1 is SGHRS, CDR2 YFSETQ, per germline. CDR3 sequence reads: CASSLRQSSYEQYV. The DNA for the CDR3 is TGCGCCAGCAGCTTGAGACAGAGCTCCTACGAGCAGTACGTC.

A few counts support this clone. The genes are TRBV4-3 and TRBJ2-7, with 8 positions matching TRBD1. The germline V gene has CDR1 LGHNA and CDR2 YSLEER. This CDR3 has 14 amino acids. The ends lost 4 bases at V and 6 bases at J; junction bases unmatched: 8. CDR3 amino acids: CASSRVAGGREQYF. CDR3 DNA sequence: TGCGCCAGCAGCCGCGTCGCAGGGGGCCGCGAGCAGTACTTC.

The chain uses TRBV18 and TRBJ1-4; D is possibly TRBD1 (5 bases). The CDR3 runs to 14 residues. The ends were cut back, 5 bases at V and 4 bases at J, with 11 bases in the middle. Per the germline V gene, CDR1 is KGHSH and CDR2 is LQKENI. CDR3 in amino acids: CASSRRGLNEKLFF. For the CDR3, the DNA is TGTGCCAGCTCAAGAAGGGGACTTAATGAAAAACTGTTTTTT. The complete variable domain, with remaining parts taken from reference TRBV18 and TRBJ1-4, reads NAGVMQNPRHLVRRRGQEARLRCSPMKGHSHVYWYRQLPEEGLKFMVYLQKENIIDESGMPKERFSAEFPKEGPSILRIQQVVRGDSAAYFCASSRRGLNEKLFFGSGTQLSVL.

This clone was observed a few times. The chain recombines TRBV24-1 with TRBJ2-1, with 10 bases lining up with TRBD2. The CDR3 is made up of 16 amino acids. CDR1 is KGHDR, CDR2 SFDVKD, per germline. Trimming removed 1 base from V and 9 bases from J; junction bases left unmatched: 8. In DNA form, the CDR3 reads TGTGCCACCAGTGATTTTAAACCTAGCGGGAGAGTTGAGCAGTTCTTC. This translates into CATSDFKPSGRVEQFF.

The CDR3 DNA follows: TGTGCCACCAGCAGCCCCCACAGGGGAACTAATGAAAAACTGTTTTTT. Its translation is CATSSPHRGTNEKLFF. V is TRBV15 and J is TRBJ1-4, with TRBD1 matching over 7 bases. This CDR3 is built from 16 residues. J was trimmed by 1 base and V by 3 bases; bases with no gene match: 5. Germline V CDR1 and CDR2: LNHNV, YYDKDF (reference sequence).

J is TRBJ1-4 and V is TRBV3-1 (or the pseudogene TRBV3-2); D ambiguous. This CDR3 contains 13 residues. Germline CDR1 and CDR2: LGHDT and YNNKEL (reference sequence). Trimming took off 4 bases at V and 8 bases at J, with 11 bases between the two ends. The CDR3 bases are TGTGCCAGCAGCCTCTATTCGACAGAAAAACTGTTTTTT. Its translation is CASSLYSTEKLFF.

The chain is built from TRBV2 and TRBJ1-5, with D possibly TRBD1 on 5 matching bases. CDR3 length: 14 amino acids. The germline CDR1 and CDR2 sequences are SNHLY and FYNNEI. The V gene lost 4 bases and the J gene lost 1 base, with 8 bases spanning the gap. The CDR3 DNA reads TGTGCCAGCAGTGGGGACTCCAGCAATCAGCCCCAGCATTTT. It specifies CASSGDSSNQPQHF.

V and J are TRBV5-1 and TRBJ1-3, with D perhaps TRBD1 (6 bases). The CDR3 is made up of 16 amino acids. V lost 4 bases and J 2 bases, leaving 16 bases between the germline ends. The germline V gene has CDR1 SGHRS and CDR2 YFSETQ. The DNA of the CDR3 is TGCGCCAGCAGCGCGGACAGTAAGATGCCTGGAAACACCATATATTTT. Translated: CASSADSKMPGNTIYF.

The J gene is TRBJ1-1, the V gene TRBV6-5; D might be TRBD1 (5 bases). CDR1 and CDR2 from the germline V gene are MNHEY and SVGAGI. Deletions cut 6 bases from V and 0 bases from J, with 11 bases between. This CDR3 region has 14 residues. The CDR3 loop is CASRGDTMNTEAFF. The CDR3 coding sequence is TGTGCCAGCAGAGGGGATACCATGAACACTGAAGCTTTCTTT.

This clone was seen only a few times. V usage is TRBV12-5 and J usage is TRBJ2-7; TRBD2 might be the D (6 bases). Trimming pared 6 bases from V and 4 bases from J, leaving 19 bases between. Looked up from germline, CDR1 is LGHNT and CDR2 is FRNRAP. The CDR3 sequence is 15 residues long. CDR3 DNA sequence: TGTGCTAGTGGCTTTTGGGGAGGTAAGGTTTACGAGCAGTACGTC. It codes for CASGFWGGKVYEQYV.

The chain carries TRBV11-2 and TRBJ2-7; possibly TRBD1 for D (7 bases). From germline, CDR1 is SGHAT and CDR2 FQNNGV. This CDR3 spans 14 amino acids. V shed 0 bases and J shed 6 bases, with 12 bases lying between them. CDR3 nucleotide sequence: TGTGCCAGCAGCTTAGACTGGCAGGGGGGCGAGCAGTACGTC. Protein: CASSLDWQGGEQYV.

The J gene is TRBJ1-3, the V gene TRBV30, with D hard to call. V was clipped by 2 bases and J by 0 bases, with 11 bases between them. The CDR3 is made up of 15 amino acids. CDR1 and CDR2 (germline): GTSNPN, SVGIG (reference sequence). The CDR3 coding sequence is TGTGCCTGGAGTCCGTCGATGAGCTCTGGAAACACCATATATTTT. Translated, it gives CAWSPSMSSGNTIYF.

The V and J genes are TRBV28 and TRBJ2-4, with D perhaps TRBD1 (6 bases). CDR1 is MDHEN, CDR2 SYDVKM, per germline. The V end was cut by 2 bases, the J end by 3 bases, with 14 bases between. The CDR3 consists of 16 residues. The CDR3 loop is CASSLLSLRGKNIQYF. DNA for the CDR3: TGTGCCAGCAGTTTACTCAGCCTCAGGGGCAAAAACATTCAGTACTTC.

The rearrangement uses TRBV7-2 and TRBJ2-2; 8 bases align to TRBD1. Unmatched junction bases numbered 4, after V lost 6 bases and J lost 4 bases. Per the germline V gene, CDR1 is SGHTA and CDR2 is FQGNSA. The CDR3 has 14 amino acids. As DNA, the CDR3 is TGTGCCAGCAGGCGGACAGGGAGCACCGGGGAGCTGTTTTTT. This encodes CASRRTGSTGELFF.

The chain links TRBV9 to TRBJ2-3; 8 nucleotides match TRBD2. The CDR3 covers 16 residues. Germline V lookup: CDR1 SGDLS, CDR2 YYNGEE. The J segment lost 2 bases and the V segment lost 0 bases, leaving 5 bases of the junction unmatched. The CDR3 DNA reads TGTGCCAGCAGCGTAGGCGTAGCGGGATTCACAGATACGCAGTATTTT. Protein sequence: CASSVGVAGFTDTQYF.

The rearrangement links TRBV2 to TRBJ1-5; tentatively, D is TRBD1 (5 bases). The germline gives CDR1 SNHLY, CDR2 FYNNEI. V was trimmed by 1 base and J by 3 bases, leaving 13 bases between them. The CDR3 is 16 residues long. CDR3 sequence reads: CASSEEGWGANQPQHF. The CDR3 DNA is TGTGCCAGCAGTGAAGAGGGTTGGGGCGCCAATCAGCCCCAGCATTTT.

The chain recombines TRBV14 with TRBJ1-2; no definite D call. The V gene lost 2 bases and the J gene lost 2 bases, with 15 bases spanning the gap. The CDR3 consists of 16 residues. Germline CDR1 SGHDN, CDR2 FVKESK. DNA of the CDR3: TGTGCCAGCAGCCAATCAACATGGGCGGGGAACTATGGCTACACCTTC. This codes for CASSQSTWAGNYGYTF.